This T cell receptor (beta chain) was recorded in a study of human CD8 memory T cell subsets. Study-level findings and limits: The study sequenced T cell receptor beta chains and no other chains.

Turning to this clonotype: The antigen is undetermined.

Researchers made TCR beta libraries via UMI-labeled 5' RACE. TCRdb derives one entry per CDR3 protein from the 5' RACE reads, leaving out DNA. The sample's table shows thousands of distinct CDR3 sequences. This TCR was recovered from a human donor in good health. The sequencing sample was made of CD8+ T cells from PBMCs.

CDR3 residues: CATSREGRGTDTQYF. The V gene is TRBV15, the J gene TRBJ2-3; absent DNA, TCRdb's TRBD1 call cannot be checked. The germline gives CDR1 LNHNV, CDR2 YYDKDF (reference sequence). The CDR3 spans 15 residues.